This T cell receptor beta chain was sequenced for a study of monozygotic twins with inflammatory bowel disease. Blood samples measuring around 2.6 ml were taken per donor. UMIs that had a 6-nucleotide sample barcode were put in using template switching. TCRdb re-called the 5' RACE reads and catalogs CDR3 proteins one per entry, DNA excluded. Its table lists about 160,000 distinct CDR3 sequences. Study results and caveats: Evidence failed to back one strong IBD-linked signal or clonotype. Comparison of concordant versus discordant twins revealed no difference in repertoire similarity, possibly due to limited power.

This CDR3 is 15 amino acids long. From germline, CDR1 is MDHEN and CDR2 SYDVKM. Regarding this clonotype: The antigen remains undetermined.

The gene calls are TRBV28 and TRBJ1-5; TCRdb picks TRBD1, but there is no DNA to check that call. This sequence originates from a human donor with ulcerative colitis or Crohn's disease, or a healthy co-twin of an affected twin (not recorded which). The sample consisted of blood. The CDR3 spells CASSRGQEGIQPQHF.